The sequence of this T cell receptor (beta chain) was determined in a study of regulatory T cells in long-lasting Graves disease. The authors built TCR beta libraries using iRepertoire HTBI primers and Arm-PCR of CDR3 regions. A single record per CDR3 protein comes from TCRdb applying MiXCR to the multiplex PCR reads. The sample includes 500,000 or so distinct CDR3 sequences, 15% to 20% of them seen just once. Sample time point: newly diagnosed GD, antithyroid drugs for less than 3 months. The TCR library used RNA extracted from PBMCs. This clonotype was seen a handful of times. The length of the CDR3 is 13 residues. The V end lost 2 bases, the J end lost 5 bases, and 7 bases lay between the germline ends. Germline assignment: CDR1 SNHLY and CDR2 FYNNEI. The same data also went into a second study, on T cells in Graves' hyperthyroidism and ophthalmopathy. As that study records: When the TCR CDR3 underwent first-round RT-PCR, the HTBI primer set was used. Blood also held most thyroid clonotypes expanded beyond 0.001.

The sample consisted of peripheral blood mononuclear cells (PBMCs), taken at new diagnosis, from a patient treated with antithyroid drugs. The chain links TRBV2 to TRBJ1-5, with D uncertain. This sequence was found in a woman aged 35-60 years with Graves disease. CDR3 coding DNA: TGTGCCAGCAGTGAAATGGCAGATCAGCCCCAGCATTTT. It specifies CASSEMADQPQHF.